Below are 29 T cell receptor beta chains sequenced from a single sample in a study of T cell responses to AZD1222 COVID-19 vaccine. Measured with immunoSEQ multiplex PCR; TCRdb has only the in-frame clones, and not every one. This sample carries 100,000 or so clones, about 94% of them seen once, and the ten largest clones take about 3%. The material sequenced was peripheral blood, taken 28 days after the second AZD1222 dose. The receptors shown here come from an adult who received the AZD1222 COVID-19 vaccine.

The V and J genes are TRBV6-2 or TRBV6-3 and TRBJ1-5; D might be TRBD1 (6 bases). Germline V gene data show CDR1 as MNHEY and CDR2 as SVGEGT. V was trimmed by 0 bases and J by 6 bases, leaving 12 bases between them. CDR3 size: 15 residues. CDR3 protein: CASSYSGTFSQPQHF. CDR3 nucleotides: TGTGCCAGCAGTTACTCGGGGACATTTAGTCAGCCCCAGCATTTT.

The chain recombines TRBV3-1 (or the pseudogene TRBV3-2) with TRBJ2-2; D is unclear. Germline CDR1 and CDR2: LGHDT and YNNKEL (reference sequence). CDR3 length equals 15 residues. Trimming cost V 5 bases and J 4 bases, with 14 bases left between them. CDR3 residues: CASSAPARSTGELFF. CDR3 nucleotides: TGTGCCAGCAGCGCCCCCGCTCGTAGCACCGGGGAGCTGTTTTTT.

The chain employs TRBV4-1 and TRBJ2-1; 9 bases agree with TRBD1. V shed 1 base and J 6 bases; nucleotides not matched to a gene: 4. The CDR3 has 15 residues. CDR1 and CDR2 from the germline V gene are MGHRA and YSYEKL. The CDR3 DNA is TGCGCCAGCAGCCAAGGGATGACAGGGGGCAATGAGCAGTTCTTC. It is translated as CASSQGMTGGNEQFF.

This clone was found once. The gene calls are TRBV19 and TRBJ1-2, with a tentative D call TRBD1 (5 bases). Germline lookup yields CDR1 LNHDA and CDR2 SQIVND (reference sequence). The CDR3 sequence is 12 residues long. Trimming stripped 10 bases from V and 4 bases from J, with 13 bases between. The chain's CDR3 is CATGTYAYGYTF. The CDR3 DNA sequence: TGTGCCACCGGGACCTACGCCTATGGCTACACCTTC.

The gene calls are TRBV11-3 and TRBJ2-3; 10 bases are shared with TRBD2. Germline V lookup: CDR1 SGHNT, CDR2 YENEEA. The CDR3 length is 16 residues. V lost 1 base and J lost 1; bases outside the gene matches: 2. The CDR3 bases are TGTGCCAGCAGCTTAGGGACTAGCGGTCGCACAGATACGCAGTATTTT. This codes for CASSLGTSGRTDTQYF. Full variable domain (missing parts from reference TRBV11-3 and TRBJ2-3): EAGVVQSPRYKIIEKKQPVAFWCNPISGHNTLYWYLQNLGQGPELLIRYENEEAVDDSQLPKDRFSAERLKGVDSTLKIQPAELGDSAVYLCASSLGTSGRTDTQYFGPGTRLTVL.

The V and J genes are TRBV28 and TRBJ2-7; D might be TRBD1 (5 bases). This CDR3 spans 14 amino acids. The germline CDR1 and CDR2 sequences are MDHEN and SYDVKM. V lost 0 bases, J lost 1 base, and 7 bases lay in between. In DNA form, the CDR3 reads TGTGCCAGCAGTTTATGGCAGGGTTCCTACGAGCAGTACTTC. Translation: CASSLWQGSYEQYF.

The gene calls are TRBV4-1 and TRBJ2-1, with no clear D. Trimming pared 4 bases from V and 0 bases from J, leaving 10 bases between. Per the germline V gene, CDR1 is MGHRA and CDR2 is YSYEKL. CDR3 size: 15 residues. The CDR3 DNA follows: TGCGCCAGCAGCCCGAGGAGTAGCTCCTACAATGAGCAGTTCTTC. It codes for CASSPRSSSYNEQFF.

The J gene is TRBJ2-2, the V gene TRBV19; 7 bases are shared with TRBD1. Germline trimming cut 4 bases from V and 5 bases from J; bases unmatched to any gene: 10. Germline assignment: CDR1 LNHDA and CDR2 SQIVND (reference sequence). This CDR3 has 16 residues. The CDR3 DNA is TGTGCCAGTAGTAACGCCGACAGGGCTTTAACCGGGGAGCTGTTTTTT. It yields the protein CASSNADRALTGELFF.

This chain connects TRBV7-9 to TRBJ2-5; D remains ambiguous. The CDR3 runs 14 residues. The germline V gene encodes CDR1 SEHNR and CDR2 FQNEAQ (reference sequence). With 5 bases removed from V and 2 bases from J, the gap between germline ends came to 12 bases. The chain's CDR3 is CASSPGSVQETQYF. For the CDR3, the DNA is TGTGCCAGCAGCCCAGGTTCGGTACAAGAGACCCAGTACTTC.

The V gene is TRBV4-2, the J gene TRBJ2-3; TRBD2 aligns across 10 bases. After removal of 3 bases from V and 5 bases from J, the junction contained 17 bases not matched to a gene. The germline V gene has CDR1 LGHNA and CDR2 YNFKEQ. This CDR3 comprises 19 residues. Here the CDR3 reads CASSQIYGLAGAQGDTQYF. The CDR3 DNA is TGTGCCAGCAGCCAGATCTATGGGCTAGCGGGGGCGCAGGGAGATACGCAGTATTTT.

The rearrangement uses TRBV25-1 and TRBJ2-5; TRBD1 matches at 8 bases. The J segment lost 5 bases and the V segment lost 8 bases, leaving 13 bases of the junction unmatched. Looked up from germline, CDR1 is MGHDK and CDR2 is SYGVNS. The length of the CDR3 is 15 residues. The CDR3 DNA follows: TGTGCCAGCGGTCAAATCCAGGGGGCGCGGGAGACCCAGTACTTC. Translated: CASGQIQGARETQYF.

The V gene is TRBV9, the J gene TRBJ2-3; no clear D gene. V lost 3 bases and J 0 bases, leaving 8 bases between the germline ends. Germline V gene lookup returns CDR1 SGDLS and CDR2 YYNGEE. This CDR3 is 14 amino acids long. Here the CDR3 reads CASSARPSTDTQYF. The CDR3, as DNA: TGTGCCAGCAGCGCCAGGCCTAGCACAGATACGCAGTATTTT.

The V and J genes are TRBV6-1 and TRBJ2-3; TRBD1 agrees at 11 bases. The ends lost 3 bases at V and 0 bases at J; junction bases unmatched: 5. Germline V gene lookup returns CDR1 MNHNS and CDR2 SASEGT. The CDR3 totals 17 residues. The CDR3 nucleotides are TGTGCCAGCAGTGATGGACAGGGGGCGTTGAGCACAGATACGCAGTATTTT. Amino acid sequence: CASSDGQGALSTDTQYF.

The CDR3 sequence is CASSEPRDGLTDTQYF. The CDR3 region has the DNA TGTGCCAGCAGTGAACCTAGGGACGGACTCACAGATACGCAGTATTTT. This rearrangement joins TRBV6-1 to TRBJ2-3; either TRBD1 or TRBD2 may supply D (5 bases each). The CDR3 sequence is 16 residues long. V was cut by 2 bases and J by 2 bases, with 14 bases left in between. Germline V gene lookup returns CDR1 MNHNS and CDR2 SASEGT.

This chain joins TRBV13 and TRBJ2-3; possible D gene TRBD2, 6 bases. The CDR3 consists of 15 residues. The germline V gene has CDR1 PRHDT and CDR2 FYEKMQ (reference sequence). The V and J ends lost 2 bases and 6 bases respectively, with 15 bases between them. Here the CDR3 reads CASSLIRRGVDTQYF. DNA of the CDR3: TGTGCCAGCAGCTTAATACGGAGGGGAGTGGATACGCAGTATTTT.

The V and J genes are TRBV19 and TRBJ1-2, with 8 bases lining up with TRBD1. The CDR3 runs to 13 residues. The germline V gene encodes CDR1 LNHDA and CDR2 SQIVND (reference sequence). V lost 4 bases and J lost 7; bases outside the gene matches: 5. The DNA for the CDR3 is TGTGCCAGTAGTACCAGGGGGCCGGGTGGCTACACCTTC. Encoded protein: CASSTRGPGGYTF.

Remarks on this clone: Other DNA sequences within the sample encode an identical CDR3. The rearrangement links TRBV19 to TRBJ1-5, with a possible D match to TRBD1 (5 bases). Germline V gene lookup returns CDR1 LNHDA and CDR2 SQIVND (reference sequence). CDR3 length: 15 residues. The V end lost 3 bases, the J end lost 1 base, and 10 bases lay between the germline ends. The CDR3 DNA reads as TGTGCCAGTAGTATTGGGGGAGGAAGCAATCAGCCCCAGCATTTT. It translates to CASSIGGGSNQPQHF.

The chain recombines TRBV7-2 with TRBJ1-1; the match to TRBD1 covers 7 bases. The trim removed 5 bases at V and 4 bases at J, leaving 13 bases unmatched. CDR1 is SGHTA and CDR2 is FQGNSA in the germline V gene. There are 16 residues in the CDR3. Written as DNA, the CDR3 is TGTGCCAGCAGCCCCCTCGGCGGGGACAGTCCCACTGAAGCTTTCTTT. Residues: CASSPLGGDSPTEAFF.

The chain uses TRBV11-2 and TRBJ2-7; the match to TRBD2 covers 12 bases. There are 19 residues in the CDR3. V lost 5 bases, J lost 3 bases, and 17 bases stayed unmatched. CDR1 and CDR2 from the germline V gene are SGHAT and FQNNGV. This chain's CDR3 is CASSLDLSSGGGPLYEQYF. DNA of the CDR3: TGTGCCAGCAGCCTCGATCTTTCTAGCGGGGGGGGCCCCCTCTACGAGCAGTACTTC. Complete variable domain (other parts from reference TRBV11-2 and TRBJ2-7): EAGVAQSPRYKIIEKRQSVAFWCNPISGHATLYWYQQILGQGPKLLIQFQNNGVVDDSQLPKDRFSAERLKGVDSTLKIQPAKLEDSAVYLCASSLDLSSGGGPLYEQYFGPGTRLTVT.

The CDR3 protein is CASSPRLDTSTEAFF. CDR3 DNA: TGTGCCAGCAGCCCACGGTTAGATACCTCCACTGAAGCTTTCTTT. The J gene is TRBJ1-1, the V gene TRBV7-9; no definite D call. V was cut by 5 bases and J by 4 bases, with 17 bases left in between. CDR3 length equals 15 residues. Germline V gene data show CDR1 as SEHNR and CDR2 as FQNEAQ (reference sequence).

The genes are TRBV5-5 and TRBJ2-3; D may be TRBD2 (6 bases). Trimming removed 1 base at V and 1 base at J, with 7 bases between. The germline gives CDR1 SGHKS, CDR2 YYEKEE (reference sequence). The CDR3 spans 14 residues. This CDR3 is CASSLWGGTDTQYF. The CDR3 DNA is TGTGCCAGCAGCTTGTGGGGGGGCACAGATACGCAGTATTTT.

This chain joins TRBV10-3 and TRBJ1-4; 12 bases fit TRBD1. The CDR3 has 14 amino acids. J was trimmed by 8 bases and V by 6 bases; bases with no gene match: 4. Germline assignment: CDR1 ENHRY and CDR2 SYGVKD. CDR3 sequence: CAIRGQGAEEKLFF. The DNA for the CDR3 is TGTGCCATCAGGGGACAGGGGGCAGAGGAAAAACTGTTTTTT.

This clone turned up a few times. The chain has TRBV4-1 and TRBJ2-3; unclear D gene. The CDR3 has 11 amino acids. V was trimmed by 1 base and J by 4 bases, leaving 0 bases between them. Germline V gives CDR1 MGHRA, CDR2 YSYEKL. The DNA for the CDR3 is TGCGCCAGCAGCCAAGCAGATACGCAGTATTTT. Its translation is CASSQADTQYF.

The V and J genes are TRBV5-1 and TRBJ1-2, with D perhaps TRBD1 (6 bases). The CDR3 is 13 residues long. Germline V CDR1 and CDR2: SGHRS, YFSETQ. Trimming removed 3 bases at V and 6 bases at J, with 12 bases between. The CDR3 DNA sequence: TGCGCCAGCAGCTCAACAGGGACGGATGGCTACACCTTC. This encodes CASSSTGTDGYTF. The variable domain in full, completed from reference TRBV5-1 and TRBJ1-2, reads KAGVTQTPRYLIKTRGQQVTLSCSPISGHRSVSWYQQTPGQGLQFLFEYFSETQRNKGNFPGRFSGRQFSNSRSEMNVSTLELGDSALYLCASSSTGTDGYTFGSGTRLTVV.

The CDR3 coding sequence is TGTGCCAGCATCTGGGCGGGAAACACTGAAGCTTTCTTT. Encoded protein: CASIWAGNTEAFF. V gene TRBV12-3 or TRBV12-4 combines with J gene TRBJ1-1, with D uncertain. V gave up 7 bases and J gave up 2 bases, with 11 bases separating them. The CDR3 spans 13 residues.

The chain recombines TRBV9 with TRBJ2-2; TRBD2 agrees at 7 bases. Trimming at V came to 4 bases and at J to 7 bases, leaving 4 bases not matched to a gene. Germline lookup yields CDR1 SGDLS and CDR2 YYNGEE. This CDR3 comprises 13 residues. For the CDR3, the DNA is TGTGCCAGCAGCCTGCGGGGGAACGGGGAGCTGTTTTTT. Protein product: CASSLRGNGELFF.

V usage is TRBV6-5 and J usage is TRBJ2-7; D perhaps matches TRBD1 (6 bases). Trimming took 6 bases from V and 4 from J, leaving 16 bases between them. Germline V lookup: CDR1 MNHEY, CDR2 SVGAGI. The CDR3 is made up of 14 amino acids. The CDR3 protein is CASRGPGQKYEQYF. Written as DNA, the CDR3 is TGTGCCAGCAGGGGGCCAGGACAGAAATACGAGCAGTACTTC.

The chain couples TRBV4-3 to TRBJ2-3; D possibly corresponds to TRBD1 (5 bases). V was trimmed by 1 base and J by 5 bases, leaving 13 bases between them. Germline V CDR1 and CDR2: LGHNA, YSLEER. The CDR3 spans 15 residues. The CDR3 spells CASSQARTRKDTQYF. Written as DNA, the CDR3 is TGCGCCAGCAGCCAAGCTAGGACACGGAAAGATACGCAGTATTTT.

DNA for the CDR3: TGTGCCAGCAGCTTGGTCGGGACCGGGGAGCTGTTTTTT. This gives the protein CASSLVGTGELFF. V is TRBV5-4 and J is TRBJ2-2; D gene unclear. The germline CDR1 and CDR2 sequences are SGHNT and YYREEE (reference sequence). The CDR3 totals 13 residues. V was clipped by 0 bases and J by 5 bases, with 5 bases between them.